This T cell receptor (beta chain) comes out of a study of blood T cells in healthy people across ages. The study's findings and limits: From one million sequenced T cells, diversity estimates were lower bounds.

The germline gives CDR1 SGDLS, CDR2 YYNGEE. Losses at the gene ends were 3 bases for V and 5 bases for J; bases not matched to a gene: 8. The CDR3 runs 15 residues. Alongside a J-beta primer mix, a sample-barcoded 5' primer served in a second PCR lasting roughly 6 to 11 cycles. MiXCR, applied by TCRdb to the 5' RACE reads, yields one record per CDR3 protein. The profile shows over 1,500,000 distinct CDR3 sequences, approximately 50% of them singletons. Each donor was a healthy Caucasian individual from Russia, aged about 6 to 100. Each sample yielded at least 6 million isolated PBMCs. Note on this clonotype: Its antigen is not known.

The sequence derives from a woman in her thirties or forties in good health. The chain joins TRBV9 to TRBJ2-5, with 9 bases fitting TRBD1. The sample consisted of blood. The CDR3 is CASSAQQGASETQYF. DNA for the CDR3: TGTGCCAGCAGCGCTCAACAGGGGGCTTCGGAGACCCAGTACTTC.